This is a list of T cell receptor beta chains from one sample in a study of cytomegalovirus exposure and HLA in healthy donors. Sequenced by immunoSEQ multiplex PCR; TCRdb stores in-frame clones only, minus some. Of some 96,000 clones in the sample, roughly four fifths were seen once. Sequenced input: PBMCs. These receptors all come from a female donor in good health and CMV-seronegative. The CDR3 runs from the conserved cysteine through the conserved F or W.

J gene	V gene	CDR3 protein
TRBJ2-5	TRBV7-2	CASSPMDRGLETQYF
TRBJ2-7	TRBV27	CASSFSGGLIRREQYF
TRBJ2-3	TRBV6-4	CASSDSAGSTDTQYF
TRBJ2-5	TRBV5-1	CASSQRSRGETQYF
TRBJ2-3	TRBV2	CASTQGALTTDTQYF
TRBJ1-2	TRBV2	CASSALGGGYTF
TRBJ2-5	TRBV7-7	CASSLRQGGSETQYF
TRBJ1-4	TRBV4-1	CASSQEGGWANEKLFF
TRBJ2-1	TRBV5-1	CASSLGGLREQFF
TRBJ1-2	TRBV30	CAWSPPGYGYTF
TRBJ1-6	TRBV6-6	CASSSETDNSPLHF
TRBJ2-5	TRBV19	CASSIRGKETQYF
TRBJ1-2	TRBV5-6	CASSLAAGVGYGYTF
TRBJ1-1	TRBV4-1	CASSQDPRTGGTEAFF
TRBJ2-1	TRBV7-2	CASSLVGGEYEQFF
.	TRBV6-5	CASSYAYGFYEQYF
TRBJ1-5	TRBV18	CASSPSQSGLGGQPQHF
.	TRBV4-3	CASSQERELIYEQYF
TRBJ1-1	TRBV2	CASVPQGLNTEAFF
TRBJ1-4	TRBV19	CASSTIAPVATNEKLFF
TRBJ2-3	TRBV7-6	CASSLVPHQRGFTDTQYF
TRBJ2-3	TRBV18	CASSPPNRDGDTQYF